These 16 T cell receptor beta chains originate from one sample sequenced in a study of CD8 T cells in ankylosing spondylitis. The antigens of these receptors remain unknown. One entry per CDR3 protein results from TCRdb running MiXCR on the 5' RACE reads. The sample lists 350,000 to 450,000 distinct CDR3 sequences; roughly a quarter were seen once. Study-level points and caveats: Among TCR beta sequences, a motif of several highly homologous variants appeared characteristic of ankylosing spondylitis blood.

The specimen was blood, either unsorted or a sorted T cell fraction (not recorded which). These TCRs come from a male donor with ankylosing spondylitis.

The chain is built from TRBV5-5 and TRBJ2-3; D gene ambiguous. Trimming left V 1 base short and J 10 bases short, with 7 bases between. The germline V gene encodes CDR1 SGHKS and CDR2 YYEKEE (reference sequence). CDR3 length: 11 amino acids. Here the CDR3 reads CASSLTGPQYF. In DNA, the CDR3 is TGTGCCAGCAGCTTGACCGGCCCGCAGTATTTT.

The chain is built from TRBV3-1 and TRBJ2-6, with D hard to call. Trimming removed 1 base at V and 4 bases at J, with 8 bases between. CDR3 length: 15 residues. Germline CDR1 is LGHDT and CDR2 is YNNKEL (reference sequence). CDR3 DNA sequence: TGTGCCAGCAGCCAAGTTGGTAACGGGGCCAACGTCCTGACTTTC. Amino acids: CASSQVGNGANVLTF.

The gene calls are TRBV20-1 and TRBJ2-1; either TRBD1 or TRBD2 may fit D (5 bases each). The CDR3 has 16 amino acids. Germline V CDR1 and CDR2: DFQATT, SNEGSKA (reference sequence). The germline V and J ends were trimmed by 6 bases and 5 bases, with 23 bases remaining between them. For the CDR3, the DNA is TGCAGTGCCATCCCAAGCCGCCATCAGGGAGACAATGAGCAGTTCTTC. Its translation is CSAIPSRHQGDNEQFF.

This clonotype has just a few counts. One junction end disagrees with the germline gene, perhaps due to a read error. The CDR3 nucleotides read TGTGCCAGCGGCCAGACTAGCGGGAACAATGAGCAGTTCTTC. Its translation: CASGQTSGNNEQFF. The chain is built from TRBV3-1 and TRBJ2-1, with 11 bases aligning to TRBD2. The CDR3 length is 14 residues. Germline values: CDR1 LGHDT, CDR2 YNNKEL (reference sequence).

The V call is TRBV5-6, the J call TRBJ2-3, with D perhaps matching TRBD2 (6 bases). Trimming took 4 bases from V and 0 from J, leaving 12 bases between them. There are 15 residues in the CDR3. Germline V gives CDR1 SGHDT, CDR2 YYEEEE. Here the CDR3 reads CASSRDLSSTDTQYF. The CDR3 DNA reads as TGTGCCAGCAGCAGGGACTTATCTAGCACAGATACGCAGTATTTT. The variable domain in full, with the rest retrieved from reference TRBV5-6 and TRBJ2-3, is DAGVTQSPTHLIKTRGQQVTLRCSPKSGHDTVSWYQQALGQGPQFIFQYYEEEERQRGNFPDRFSGHQFPNYSSELNVNALLLGDSALYLCASSRDLSSTDTQYFGPGTRLTVL.

The chain carries TRBV5-6 and TRBJ2-3; no clear D. Germline assignment: CDR1 SGHDT and CDR2 YYEEEE. The CDR3 is 13 amino acids. V was cut by 2 bases and J by 3 bases, with 7 bases left in between. The CDR3 loop reads CASSLKVTDTQYF. The DNA for the CDR3 is TGTGCCAGCAGCTTAAAGGTTACAGATACGCAGTATTTT.

The chain has TRBV20-1 and TRBJ2-3; 8 bases match TRBD2. This CDR3 has 13 residues. Germline loops: CDR1 DFQATT, CDR2 SNEGSKA (reference sequence). The CDR3 region is CSWASGLADTQYF. Here the CDR3 DNA reads TGCAGCTGGGCTAGCGGGTTGGCAGATACGCAGTATTTT.

This clonotype has only a few counts. The gene calls are TRBV10-3 and TRBJ2-5; D unclear. The CDR3 length is 14 residues. V lost 0 bases and J 2 bases, leaving 7 bases between the germline ends. Germline loops: CDR1 ENHRY, CDR2 SYGVKD. CDR3 loop: CAISESSVQETQYF. CDR3 bases: TGTGCCATCAGTGAGTCTTCAGTGCAAGAGACCCAGTACTTC.

This clonotype was picked up a small number of times. V is TRBV7-6 and J is TRBJ2-7; weak D call: TRBD2 (5 bases). CDR3 size: 15 residues. CDR1 and CDR2 (germline): SGHVS, FNYEAQ. V dropped 5 bases and J dropped 3 bases, with 17 bases sitting between them. The CDR3 is CASSPEAARNYEQYF. The CDR3 DNA sequence: TGTGCCAGCAGCCCAGAAGCGGCGAGGAACTACGAGCAGTACTTC.

This clonotype has more than one count but fewer than ten. The chain has TRBV5-1 and TRBJ1-2, with D possibly being TRBD1 (5 bases). The ends were cut back, 7 bases at V and 1 base at J, with 14 bases in the middle. CDR3 length equals 14 residues. CDR1 SGHRS and CDR2 YFSETQ come from the germline V gene. The CDR3 DNA follows: TGCGCCAGCGCCGGCGAGACAGTTAACTATGGCTACACCTTC. This sequence encodes CASAGETVNYGYTF.

This chain joins TRBV7-2 and TRBJ1-2, with D unclear. The V end was cut by 1 base, the J end by 1 base, with 13 bases between. The CDR3 loop spans 16 amino acids. Germline lookup yields CDR1 SGHTA and CDR2 FQGNSA. The CDR3 DNA is TGTGCCAGCAGCTTAGTATATTGGCAGCTTAACTATGGCTACACCTTC. Translation gives CASSLVYWQLNYGYTF.

The chain couples TRBV24-1 to TRBJ2-5; D may match TRBD1 or TRBD2 (5 bases each). V was clipped by 3 bases and J by 3 bases, with 10 bases between them. CDR1 is KGHDR, CDR2 SFDVKD, per germline. The CDR3 loop spans 14 amino acids. The CDR3 here is CATSDPTAEETQYF. CDR3 nucleotide sequence: TGTGCCACCAGTGATCCGACAGCGGAAGAGACCCAGTACTTC.

This chain joins TRBV7-9 and TRBJ2-5, with 9 bases aligning to TRBD2. CDR3 length: 16 residues. Germline V lookup: CDR1 SEHNR, CDR2 FQNEAQ (reference sequence). V shed 1 base and J 0 bases; nucleotides not matched to a gene: 3. CDR3 sequence: CASSLGSSGNQETQYF. CDR3 nucleotide sequence: TGTGCCAGCAGCTTAGGGTCTAGCGGGAACCAAGAGACCCAGTACTTC.

The J gene is TRBJ2-1, the V gene TRBV5-5, with D possibly TRBD2 on 5 matching bases. The germline CDR1 and CDR2 sequences are SGHKS and YYEKEE (reference sequence). CDR3 size: 15 residues. V was shortened by 4 bases and J by 0 bases, with 11 bases between the two germline ends. The CDR3: CASSPDSGSYNEQFF. The CDR3, as DNA: TGTGCCAGCAGCCCGGACTCCGGCTCCTACAATGAGCAGTTCTTC.

The chain links TRBV5-1 to TRBJ2-3, with TRBD2 identical over 11 bases. V lost 1 base to trimming and J lost 2 bases; unmatched junction nucleotides: 3. CDR1 is SGHRS, CDR2 YFSETQ, per germline. The CDR3 loop spans 16 amino acids. This CDR3 is CASSLLTSGNTDTQYF. As DNA, the CDR3 is TGCGCCAGCAGCTTGTTGACTAGCGGGAACACAGATACGCAGTATTTT.

The chain joins TRBV2 to TRBJ1-5, with unresolved D. CDR3 length: 15 amino acids. V was shortened by 0 bases and J by 7 bases, with 13 bases between the two germline ends. Germline V lookup: CDR1 SNHLY, CDR2 FYNNEI. CDR3 DNA sequence: TGTGCCAGCAGTGAAGCGCTGGGGTTAGGGCAGCCCCAGCATTTT. It yields the protein CASSEALGLGQPQHF.